The 14 T cell receptor beta chains below come from one sample, sequenced in a study of T cell repertoires in cytomegalovirus infection (dated by TCRdb to between 2018 and 2021). Reads for this sample came from an Illumina HiSeq 1500. TCRdb reprocessed the public reads (quality trimming at Q25 with fastp, clone calling with MiXCR) and kept in-frame beta chains. Every CDR3 protein is listed once, alongside the most common genes and DNA of its rows. Across this sample there are around 300,000 distinct CDR3 sequences, with 9.5% seen only once. The ten largest clones capture about 4.5% of the sample. Sequencing was done on a sample of PBMCs. These receptors were taken from a human donor in good health (CMV status not recorded). Some clones in this sample may be carry-over from other donors' samples.

There are many counts of this clonotype. The rearrangement links TRBV7-2 to TRBJ2-4; a possible D gene is TRBD2 (6 bases). The CDR3 loop spans 14 amino acids. V lost 3 bases and J 4 bases, leaving 10 bases between the germline ends. In germline, CDR1 is SGHTA, CDR2 FQGNSA. This CDR3 is CASSLEGLKNIQYF. The CDR3 DNA follows: TGTGCCAGCAGCTTGGAGGGACTTAAAAACATTCAGTACTTC.

This clonotype was counted only a few times. The chain combines TRBV25-1 with TRBJ2-1; no reliable D call. The V and J ends lost 8 bases and 9 bases respectively, with 26 bases between them. The CDR3 consists of 16 residues. CDR1 is MGHDK and CDR2 is SYGVNS in the germline V gene. The CDR3 region has the DNA TGTGCCAGCGCCTCCTTGGGCTGGGGTGGTTCGGGTGAGCAGTTCTTC. This sequence encodes CASASLGWGGSGEQFF.

This clonotype turned up a few times. The genes are TRBV7-6 and TRBJ1-5; TRBD1 might be the D (5 bases). This CDR3 comprises 17 residues. Trimming pared 5 bases from V and 0 bases from J, leaving 17 bases between. Per the germline V gene, CDR1 is SGHVS and CDR2 is FNYEAQ. CDR3: CASSPSWGGNSNQPQHF. CDR3 in DNA: TGTGCCAGCAGCCCCTCTTGGGGGGGTAATAGCAATCAGCCCCAGCATTTT.

The V call is TRBV6-2 or TRBV6-3, the J call TRBJ2-1; 15 bases align to TRBD2. This CDR3 region has 16 residues. Germline CDR1 and CDR2: MNHEY and SVGEGT. Trimming removed 4 bases from V and 5 bases from J; junction bases left unmatched: 3. CDR3 DNA: TGTGCCAGCAGTTGGACTAGCGGGGGGGCCAACAATGAGCAGTTCTTC. This translates into CASSWTSGGANNEQFF.

This clonotype occurred many times. The chain recombines TRBV27 with TRBJ2-5; D not resolved. CDR1 is MNHEY and CDR2 is SMNVEV in the germline V gene (reference sequence). Trimming shortened V by 2 bases and J by 2 bases, and 6 bases separated the two germline ends. The CDR3 has 13 residues. The DNA for the CDR3 is TGTGCCAGCAGTTTAAGGGAACAAGAGACCCAGTACTTC. Its protein is CASSLREQETQYF.

As concerns this clonotype: A much bigger clone sits one base away, suggesting this may be a read error. The rearrangement uses TRBV5-8 and TRBJ2-1; 8 bases match TRBD1. Trimming cost V 3 bases and J 6 bases; bases outside gene matches: 8. The CDR3 consists of 15 residues. Germline V gene data show CDR1 as SGHTS and CDR2 as YDEGEE. The chain's CDR3 is CASSYGTGHTNEQFF. As DNA, the CDR3 is TGTGCCAGCAGCTACGGGACAGGCCATACCAATGAGCAGTTCTTC.

This clonotype was counted ten times or more. The chain has TRBV7-2 and TRBJ1-1; the match to TRBD1 covers 8 bases. Germline assignment: CDR1 SGHTA and CDR2 FQGNSA. The ends lost 5 bases at V and 2 bases at J; junction bases unmatched: 4. The CDR3 totals 14 residues. CDR3 coding DNA: TGTGCCAGCAGCGCGACAGGGGTTAACACTGAAGCTTTCTTT. Translating gives CASSATGVNTEAFF. The full variable domain, completed using reference TRBV7-2 and TRBJ1-1, is GAGVSQSPSNKVTEKGKDVELRCDPISGHTALYWYRQSLGQGLEFLIYFQGNSAPDKSGLPSDRFSAERTGGSVSTLTIQRTQQEDSAVYLCASSATGVNTEAFFGQGTRLTVV.

This clonotype was picked up a small number of times. V is TRBV6-1 and J is TRBJ2-3; D remains unclear. V was pared by 6 bases and J by 7 bases, with 14 bases between. CDR1 and CDR2 (germline): MNHNS, SASEGT. The CDR3 runs to 13 residues. This CDR3 is CASRPLASNTQYF. CDR3 sequence (DNA): TGTGCCAGCAGACCTTTGGCCTCGAATACGCAGTATTTT.

V gene TRBV20-1 combines with J gene TRBJ2-3, with 10 positions matching TRBD2. This CDR3 comprises 17 residues. Germline V gives CDR1 DFQATT, CDR2 SNEGSKA (reference sequence). V was pared by 0 bases and J by 4 bases, with 10 bases of the junction left unmatched. CDR3 nucleotides: TGCAGTGCTAGAGACCCATCTAGCGGGGGACTGGCAGATACGCAGTATTTT. Its translation: CSARDPSSGGLADTQYF.

The table lists this clonotype with many counts. The rearrangement links TRBV7-2 to TRBJ2-3; 7 bases map to TRBD2. The CDR3 contains 16 residues. J lost 2 bases, V lost 4 bases, and 9 bases had no gene match. CDR1 is SGHTA and CDR2 is FQGNSA in the germline V gene. CDR3 sequence: CASSSRGTTPTDTQYF. The CDR3 DNA reads TGTGCCAGCAGCTCCCGCGGGACTACGCCCACAGATACGCAGTATTTT. Full variable domain (remainder filled in from reference TRBV7-2 and TRBJ2-3): GAGVSQSPSNKVTEKGKDVELRCDPISGHTALYWYRQSLGQGLEFLIYFQGNSAPDKSGLPSDRFSAERTGGSVSTLTIQRTQQEDSAVYLCASSSRGTTPTDTQYFGPGTRLTVL.

Worth noting for this clonotype: A much larger clonotype is one base distant, so this may be a read error. The J gene is TRBJ1-6, the V gene TRBV7-9, with 10 bases matching TRBD1. Germline trimming cut 2 bases from V and 10 bases from J; bases unmatched to any gene: 8. This CDR3 has 16 residues. Germline loops: CDR1 SEHNR, CDR2 FQNEAQ (reference sequence). DNA of the CDR3: TGTGCCAGCAGCTTAACTCGGACAGGGGGTTTATCACCCCTCCACTTT. This sequence encodes CASSLTRTGGLSPLHF.

This chain connects TRBV7-2 to TRBJ1-1; no clear D. Germline CDR1 reads SGHTA; CDR2 reads FQGNSA. The V gene lost 1 base and the J gene lost 2 bases, with 8 bases spanning the gap. The CDR3 is 14 residues long. In nucleotides, the CDR3 is TGTGCCAGCAGCTTAGGACCCGAAAACACTGAAGCTTTCTTT. Its translation is CASSLGPENTEAFF.

Details on this clonotype: Germline is not matched at one junction end, which may reflect a read error. CDR3 protein: CASSLVPTGELIF. CDR3 coding DNA: TGTGCCAGCAGCTTGGTCCCCACCGGGGAGCTGATTTTT. The chain combines TRBV11-1 with TRBJ2-2, with D possibly TRBD2 on 5 matching bases. Per germline, CDR1 SGHAT and CDR2 FQDESV (reference sequence). The CDR3 is 13 residues long.

At least ten counts were recorded for this clonotype. This chain joins TRBV7-8 and TRBJ2-7; no definite D call. Trimming stripped 1 base from V and 3 bases from J, with 10 bases between. Germline CDR1 is SGHVS and CDR2 is FQNEAQ. This CDR3 region has 14 residues. CDR3 sequence reads: CASSLGHRNYEQYF. CDR3 coding DNA: TGTGCCAGCAGCTTAGGTCATAGAAACTACGAGCAGTACTTC.